The 8 T cell receptor beta chains below were found in one sample sequenced in a study of vaccination and CD4 T cells after COVID-19. The time point here: late sampling 161 to 241 days after vaccination in a few convalescent patients. The treatment is: 10-day PBMC culture with coronavirus spike peptide pools or control peptides (ViraFEST assay). Cultured CD4+ T cell DNA was sequenced using the Oncomine TCR Beta short-read assay. TCRdb used MiXCR to reprocess the PCR reads, holding one entry per CDR3 protein. The sample yields around 25,000 distinct CDR3 sequences, roughly 27% seen once. These receptors' antigens are unknown. Sequencing used CD4+ T cells from blood, cultured in vitro, obtained about 7 months after SARS-CoV-2 vaccination. These receptor sequences come from a human donor who had recovered from COVID-19.

In its sample, this clonotype was seen once. The gene calls are TRBV19 and TRBJ2-1; 11 bases line up with TRBD1. V trimming: 11 bases; J trimming: 8 bases; junction bases outside the gene matches: 14. Germline-derived CDR1 and CDR2 are LNHDA and SQIVND (reference sequence). The CDR3 covers 15 residues. CDR3 loop: CASSFPGQGVYEQFF. The DNA of the CDR3 is TGTGCCTCGTCATTCCCGGGACAGGGGGTATATGAGCAGTTCTTC. The full variable domain, with the rest looked up from reference TRBV19 and TRBJ2-1, is DGGITQSPKYLFRKEGQNVTLSCEQNLNHDAMYWYRQDPGQGLRLIYYSQIVNDFQKGDIAEGYSVSREKKESFPLTVTSAQKNPTAFYLCASSFPGQGVYEQFFGPGTRLTVL.

The chain has TRBV12-3 or TRBV12-4 and TRBJ2-5, with 8 bases matching TRBD1. This CDR3 contains 13 residues. V lost 6 bases to trimming and J lost 7 bases; unmatched junction nucleotides: 7. CDR3 amino acids: CASSGTGRWTQYF. The CDR3 region has the DNA TGTGCCAGCAGCGGGACAGGACGGTGGACCCAGTACTTC.

The chain is built from TRBV6-5 and TRBJ1-6, with TRBD1 identical over 10 bases. Germline CDR1 and CDR2: MNHEY and SVGAGI. The CDR3 is 14 amino acids. The J segment lost 10 bases and the V segment lost 4 bases, leaving 4 bases of the junction unmatched. The CDR3 sequence: CASSLGTGESPLHF. In DNA form, the CDR3 reads TGTGCCAGCAGTTTAGGGACAGGGGAGTCACCCCTCCACTTT.

The chain couples TRBV6-5 to TRBJ2-7, with 16 bases fitting TRBD2. The CDR3 consists of 18 residues. CDR1 is MNHEY, CDR2 SVGAGI, per germline. The J segment lost 3 bases and the V segment lost 4 bases, leaving 9 bases of the junction unmatched. DNA for the CDR3: TGTGCCAGCAGTTTCAGTTCGGGACTAGCGGGAGGGAACTACGAGCAGTACTTC. This codes for CASSFSSGLAGGNYEQYF.

CDR3 in amino acids: CASHPHSGITEAFF. The CDR3 DNA is TGTGCCAGTCACCCCCATTCAGGGATTACTGAAGCTTTCTTT. This sequence joins TRBV6-2 or TRBV6-3 and TRBJ1-1; perhaps TRBD1 as D (5 bases). Germline lookup yields CDR1 MNHEY and CDR2 SVGEGT. This CDR3 is 14 amino acids long. The ends were cut back, 9 bases at V and 5 bases at J, with 19 bases in the middle.

V gene TRBV2 combines with J gene TRBJ2-5, with TRBD2 matching 10 bases. The CDR3 extends over 15 amino acids. CDR1 and CDR2 from the germline V gene are SNHLY and FYNNEI. V lost 6 bases and J lost 5; bases outside the gene matches: 9. CDR3 in amino acids: CASSEREGPGETQYF. CDR3 bases: TGTGCCAGCAGCGAGCGGGAGGGCCCTGGTGAGACCCAGTACTTC.

CDR3 sequence reads: CASSDPGPDLYEQYF. CDR3 in DNA: TGTGCCAGCAGTGACCCAGGGCCCGACCTCTACGAGCAGTACTTC. The chain combines TRBV6-2 or TRBV6-3 with TRBJ2-7, with D perhaps matching TRBD1 (5 bases). There are 15 residues in the CDR3. V lost 5 bases and J lost 3, with 17 bases in between. From germline, CDR1 is MNHEY and CDR2 SVGEGT.

The chain couples TRBV2 to TRBJ2-6; TRBD2 matches at 8 bases. Germline assignment: CDR1 SNHLY and CDR2 FYNNEI. Trimming removed 6 bases from V and 2 bases from J; junction bases left unmatched: 0. This CDR3 has 14 amino acids. CDR3 sequence: CASRGLAGANVLTF. In DNA, the CDR3 is TGTGCCAGCAGGGGACTAGCTGGGGCCAACGTCCTGACTTTC.